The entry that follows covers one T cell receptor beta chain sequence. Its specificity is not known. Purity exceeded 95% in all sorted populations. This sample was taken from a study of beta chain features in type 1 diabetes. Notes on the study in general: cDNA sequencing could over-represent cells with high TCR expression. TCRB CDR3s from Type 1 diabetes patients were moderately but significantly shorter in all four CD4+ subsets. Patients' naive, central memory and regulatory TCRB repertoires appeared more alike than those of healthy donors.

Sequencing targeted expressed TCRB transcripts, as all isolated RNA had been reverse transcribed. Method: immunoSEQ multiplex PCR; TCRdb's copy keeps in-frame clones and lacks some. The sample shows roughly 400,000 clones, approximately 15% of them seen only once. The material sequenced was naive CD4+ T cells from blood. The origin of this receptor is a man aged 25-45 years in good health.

The CDR3 protein is CASSTTTVGDGYTF. The CDR3 DNA reads TGTGCCAGCAGCACAACGACAGTTGGGGATGGCTACACCTTC. This chain connects TRBV9 to TRBJ1-2, with a weak D call TRBD1 (5 bases). The V end was cut by 4 bases, the J end by 6 bases, with 16 bases between. The CDR3 loop spans 14 amino acids. CDR1 and CDR2 from the germline V gene are SGDLS and YYNGEE.